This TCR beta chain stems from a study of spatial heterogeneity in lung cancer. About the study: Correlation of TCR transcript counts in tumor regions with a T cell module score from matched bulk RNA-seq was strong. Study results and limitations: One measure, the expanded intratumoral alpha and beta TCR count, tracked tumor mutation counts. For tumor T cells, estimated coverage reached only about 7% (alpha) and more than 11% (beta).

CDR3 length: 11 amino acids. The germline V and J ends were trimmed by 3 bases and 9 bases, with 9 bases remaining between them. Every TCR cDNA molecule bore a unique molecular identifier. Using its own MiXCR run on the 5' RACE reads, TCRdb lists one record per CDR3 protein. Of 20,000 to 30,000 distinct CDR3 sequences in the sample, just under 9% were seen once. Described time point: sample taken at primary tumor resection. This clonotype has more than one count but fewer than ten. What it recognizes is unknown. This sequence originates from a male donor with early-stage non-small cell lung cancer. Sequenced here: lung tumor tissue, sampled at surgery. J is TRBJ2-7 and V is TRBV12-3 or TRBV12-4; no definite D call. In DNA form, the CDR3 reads TGTGCCAGCAGTTTTGAGCGTCGGCAGTACTTC. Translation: CASSFERRQYF.